This passage covers 14 T cell receptor beta chains from one sample sequenced in a study of siplizumab effects on memory and regulatory T cells. Measured with immunoSEQ multiplex PCR; TCRdb has only the in-frame clones, and not every one. The table records 6,500 to 7,500 clones, just over 35% of them present only once. The antigens of these receptors remain unknown. The authors cocultured the mixed lymphocyte reaction cells at 37 degrees C for over 5 days. The sample consisted of CFSE-low (dividing) CD8+ T cells sorted from an allogeneic mixed lymphocyte reaction. The receptors derive from a human donor in good health; the cells came from an allogeneic mixed lymphocyte reaction.

The rearrangement uses TRBV27 and TRBJ2-7; D call uncertain. Germline CDR1 MNHEY, CDR2 SMNVEV (reference sequence). Trimming removed 2 bases from V and 2 bases from J, with 13 bases in between. This CDR3 comprises 15 residues. CDR3 nucleotide sequence: TGTGCCAGCAGTTTACACGGTCAGGTAACCTACGAGCAGTACTTC. Protein: CASSLHGQVTYEQYF.

This rearrangement joins TRBV11-1 to TRBJ2-7; possibly TRBD2 for D (6 bases). Germline values: CDR1 SGHAT, CDR2 FQDESV (reference sequence). This CDR3 region has 15 residues. V was shortened by 3 bases and J by 4 bases, with 16 bases between the two germline ends. The CDR3 DNA reads as TGTGCCAGCAGCTTTGTCCCCGGGAGTGTGTACGAGCAGTACTTC. It translates to CASSFVPGSVYEQYF. Full variable domain (outside the CDR3, taken from reference TRBV11-1 and TRBJ2-7): EAEVAQSPRYKITEKSQAVAFWCDPISGHATLYWYRQILGQGPELLVQFQDESVVDDSQLPKDRFSAERLKGVDSTLKIQPAELGDSAMYLCASSFVPGSVYEQYFGPGTRLTVT.

V gene TRBV29-1 combines with J gene TRBJ2-1; D is possibly TRBD2 (6 bases). The CDR3 runs 13 residues. Germline V gene sequence: CDR1 SQVTM, CDR2 ANQGSEA. V dropped 8 bases and J dropped 0 bases, with 11 bases sitting between them. The CDR3 coding sequence is TGCAGCTCCCGGGAGAGCTCCTACAATGAGCAGTTCTTC. Its protein product is CSSRESSYNEQFF.

The chain joins TRBV7-6 to TRBJ1-5; 8 bases map to TRBD1. Germline V lookup: CDR1 SGHVS, CDR2 FNYEAQ. The CDR3 is made up of 15 amino acids. The junction had 12 bases not matched to a gene; V was cut back by 5 bases and J by 9 bases. CDR3 amino acids: CASSPRTGSFWPQHF. CDR3 DNA: TGTGCCAGCAGCCCCCGGACAGGGTCGTTTTGGCCCCAGCATTTT. The full variable domain, its missing parts supplied by reference TRBV7-6 and TRBJ1-5, is GAGVSQSPRYKVTKRGQDVALRCDPISGHVSLYWYRQALGQGPEFLTYFNYEAQQDKSGLPNDRFSAERPEGSISTLTIQRTEQRDSAMYRCASSPRTGSFWPQHFGDGTRLSIL.

The chain links TRBV9 to TRBJ2-1; possible D gene TRBD2, 5 bases. The germline gives CDR1 SGDLS, CDR2 YYNGEE. This CDR3 is built from 15 residues. V gave up 0 bases and J gave up 8 bases, with 15 bases separating them. CDR3 bases: TGTGCCAGCAGCGTAGTAGGAGGACGGAACGATGAGCAGTTCTTC. Translation: CASSVVGGRNDEQFF.

The V gene is TRBV11-3, the J gene TRBJ1-5, with D hard to call. The CDR3 sequence is 15 residues long. The V and J ends lost 2 bases and 1 base respectively, with 9 bases between them. Germline-derived CDR1 and CDR2 are SGHNT and YENEEA. This CDR3 is CASSLIDGSNQPQHF. CDR3 nucleotide sequence: TGTGCCAGCAGCTTAATCGACGGGAGCAATCAGCCCCAGCATTTT.

The genes are TRBV14 and TRBJ2-5; D might be TRBD1 or TRBD2, each matching 5 bases. The J call may not be correct, given that the DNA end is closer to TRBJ2-7. Per the germline V gene, CDR1 is SGHDN and CDR2 is FVKESK. The CDR3 is 13 amino acids. Written as DNA, the CDR3 is TGTGCCAGCAGCCAAGGGGGGTCCTACGAGCAGTACTTC. Its translation: CASSQGGSYEQYF.

V is TRBV11-2 and J is TRBJ2-3, with TRBD2 identical over 12 bases. V gave up 2 bases and J gave up 5 bases; unmatched junction bases: 8. The length of the CDR3 is 17 residues. The V gene's germline CDR1 is SGHAT and CDR2 FQNNGV. In nucleotides, the CDR3 is TGTGCCAGCAGCTTATTGGCTAGCGGGAGGGCACGAGATACGCAGTATTTT. Translation: CASSLLASGRARDTQYF.

CDR3 DNA: TGTGCCAGCAGCCCCAAGGGGGGGGCCTACGAGCAGTACTTC. Translating gives CASSPKGGAYEQYF. This rearrangement joins TRBV7-6 to TRBJ2-7; a weak D match, TRBD2 (7 bases). CDR3 length equals 14 residues. From germline, CDR1 is SGHVS and CDR2 FNYEAQ. Trimming cost V 5 bases and J 2 bases, with 13 bases left between them.

Judged by abundance, this clone is medium-sized. The genes are TRBV6-5 and TRBJ2-2, with TRBD1 identical over 7 bases. Trimming took 8 bases from V and 5 from J; bases not matched to a gene: 5. CDR3 length equals 13 residues. Germline lookup yields CDR1 MNHEY and CDR2 SVGAGI. The CDR3 spells CASRDRETGELFF. The CDR3 bases are TGTGCCAGCCGGGACAGAGAAACCGGGGAGCTGTTTTTT.

V and J are TRBV2 and TRBJ1-5, with a possible D match to TRBD1 (5 bases). The CDR3 loop spans 16 amino acids. The V and J ends lost 2 bases and 3 bases respectively, with 14 bases between them. Germline CDR1 SNHLY, CDR2 FYNNEI. The CDR3 DNA is TGTGCCAGCAGTGAAAATTGGGAGGGGACCAATCAGCCCCAGCATTTT. As protein: CASSENWEGTNQPQHF.

The chain links TRBV27 to TRBJ2-1, with 11 bases fitting TRBD2. V dropped 3 bases and J dropped 1; count of bases not matched to a gene: 2. CDR1 MNHEY and CDR2 SMNVEV come from the germline V gene (reference sequence). The CDR3 sequence is 16 residues long. CDR3 loop: CASSFRLAGSYNEQFF. CDR3 nucleotides: TGTGCCAGCAGTTTTCGACTAGCGGGATCCTACAATGAGCAGTTCTTC.

The sample holds a few counts of this clone. V gene TRBV28 combines with J gene TRBJ2-7, with D perhaps matching TRBD1 or TRBD2 (5 bases each). Germline V lookup: CDR1 MDHEN, CDR2 SYDVKM. CDR3 length: 15 amino acids. The germline V and J ends were trimmed by 8 bases and 2 bases, with 19 bases remaining between them. The CDR3 sequence is CASHRSGTETYEQYF. CDR3 nucleotide sequence: TGTGCCAGCCACCGGTCCGGGACGGAGACCTACGAGCAGTACTTC.

The rearrangement links TRBV4-1 to TRBJ2-7, with 10 positions matching TRBD1. This CDR3 spans 15 amino acids. The V gene's germline CDR1 is MGHRA and CDR2 YSYEKL. The V segment lost 4 bases and the J segment 2 bases; nucleotides outside the gene matches: 5. The CDR3 loop is CASSLGQGRTYEQYF. As DNA, the CDR3 is TGCGCCAGCAGCCTGGGACAGGGGAGGACCTACGAGCAGTACTTC.